There are a few counts of the clone carrying this T cell receptor beta chain. The data were obtained in a study of cytomegalovirus exposure and HLA in healthy donors. The CDR3 extends over 15 amino acids. Losses at the gene ends were 6 bases for V and 7 bases for J; bases not matched to a gene: 12. Germline V CDR1 and CDR2: LGHNA, YNFKEQ. PCR involved 60 Vbeta and 13 Jbeta primers. Sequencing used immunoSEQ multiplex PCR; TCRdb keeps in-frame clones, though not all of them. Among 150,000 to 200,000 clones listed, 82% were seen once. Material: PBMCs. This TCR came from a man aged 35-49 years in good health and CMV-seronegative. The chain couples TRBV4-2 to TRBJ1-2; TRBD1 matches 9 bases. CDR3 sequence reads: CASRETQGALGGYTF. Written as DNA, the CDR3 is TGTGCCAGCAGGGAAACACAGGGGGCCCTCGGTGGCTACACCTTC.